The clone carrying this T cell receptor (beta chain) came up a few times. Its matching antigen is unknown. TCRdb processed the reads anew with MiXCR; each CDR3 protein has one entry. The sample carries tens of thousands of distinct CDR3 sequences, more than 15% recorded once. The data originate from a study of T cell repertoires in cytomegalovirus infection. The input for sequencing was CD8+ T cells from cultured PBMCs, taken from culture after CMV antigen stimulation. The clonotype comes from a human donor in good health (CMV status not recorded). Some clones in this sample may be carry-over from other donors' samples.

Here the CDR3 reads CASSIQGRPANEQFF. The CDR3 DNA follows: TGTGCCAGCAGCATCCAGGGCCGACCTGCCAATGAGCAGTTCTTC. The chain carries TRBV7-2 and TRBJ2-1; possibly TRBD1 for D (5 bases). V lost 5 bases and J lost 6, with 17 bases in between. This CDR3 region has 15 residues. Germline V CDR1 and CDR2: SGHTA, FQGNSA. The full variable domain, rest sourced from reference TRBV7-2 and TRBJ2-1, is GAGVSQSPSNKVTEKGKDVELRCDPISGHTALYWYRQSLGQGLEFLIYFQGNSAPDKSGLPSDRFSAERTGGSVSTLTIQRTQQEDSAVYLCASSIQGRPANEQFFGPGTRLTVL.